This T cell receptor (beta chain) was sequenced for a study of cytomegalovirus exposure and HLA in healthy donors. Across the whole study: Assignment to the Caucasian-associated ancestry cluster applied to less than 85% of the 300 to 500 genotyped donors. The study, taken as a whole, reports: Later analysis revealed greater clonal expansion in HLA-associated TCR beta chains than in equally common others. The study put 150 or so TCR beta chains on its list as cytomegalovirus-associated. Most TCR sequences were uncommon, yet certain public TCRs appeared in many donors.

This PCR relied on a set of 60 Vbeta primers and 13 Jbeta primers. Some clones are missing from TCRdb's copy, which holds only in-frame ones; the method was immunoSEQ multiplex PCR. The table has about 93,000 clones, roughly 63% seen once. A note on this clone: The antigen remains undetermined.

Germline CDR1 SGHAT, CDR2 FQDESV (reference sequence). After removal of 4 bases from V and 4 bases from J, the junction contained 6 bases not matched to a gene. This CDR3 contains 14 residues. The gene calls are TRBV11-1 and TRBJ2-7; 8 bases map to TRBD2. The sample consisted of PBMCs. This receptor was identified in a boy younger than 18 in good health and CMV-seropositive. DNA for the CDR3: TGTGCCAGCAGCTGGGGGACTAGTTTATACGAGCAGTACTTC. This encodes CASSWGTSLYEQYF.